This entry lists 14 T cell receptor beta chains sequenced from one sample in a study of CD8 T cells in ankylosing spondylitis. Each CDR3 protein gets one entry after TCRdb re-called the 5' RACE reads with MiXCR. This table has about 35,000 distinct CDR3 sequences, 10% to 13% appearing once. Source material: blood, either unsorted or a sorted T cell fraction (not recorded which). The receptors here all came from a male donor with ankylosing spondylitis or in good health (not recorded which).

This clonotype was seen only a few times. The chain joins TRBV28 to TRBJ2-1, with 11 nucleotides matching TRBD2. CDR3 length: 14 residues. Trimming removed 8 bases from V and 8 bases from J; junction bases left unmatched: 8. Germline V lookup: CDR1 MDHEN, CDR2 SYDVKM. CDR3 in DNA: TGTGCCAGCGGCTTAACTAGCGGGAGCTATGAGCAGTTCTTC. The encoded protein is CASGLTSGSYEQFF.

This clonotype showed up many times. J is TRBJ2-7 and V is TRBV10-3, with 11 bases that match TRBD2. J was trimmed by 1 base and V by 3 bases; bases with no gene match: 8. CDR1 is ENHRY and CDR2 is SYGVKD in the germline V gene. The CDR3 sequence is 17 residues long. In DNA, the CDR3 is TGTGCCATCAGTGATAGCGGGAGGGGGGATAGATCCTACGAGCAGTACTTC. The encoded protein is CAISDSGRGDRSYEQYF.

This clonotype has a handful of counts. V and J are TRBV27 and TRBJ2-2; TRBD1 might be the D (6 bases). The CDR3 contains 14 residues. V lost 7 bases and J lost 6, with 15 bases in between. Germline CDR1 is MNHEY and CDR2 is SMNVEV (reference sequence). As DNA, the CDR3 is TGTGCCAGCAAAACTACAGGGAGTGCCGGGGAGCTGTTTTTT. This sequence encodes CASKTTGSAGELFF.

The chain uses TRBV11-2 and TRBJ2-7; 13 bases match TRBD2. V was pared by 5 bases and J by 5 bases, with 3 bases of the junction left unmatched. The CDR3 extends over 14 amino acids. CDR1 is SGHAT, CDR2 FQNNGV, per germline. The CDR3 spells CASSVGLAGHEQYF. Written as DNA, the CDR3 is TGTGCCAGCAGCGTGGGACTAGCGGGACACGAGCAGTACTTC.

This clonotype was observed at least ten times. The V and J genes are TRBV24-1 and TRBJ2-5; 11 positions agree with TRBD1. With 3 bases clipped from V and 1 base from J, the junction kept 12 bases outside the gene matches. The CDR3 extends over 19 amino acids. Germline V gene sequence: CDR1 KGHDR, CDR2 SFDVKD. The CDR3, as DNA: TGTGCCACCAGTGATCCAGGAGGGGCTGGGACAGGGGGCCAAGAGACCCAGTACTTC. Its translation is CATSDPGGAGTGGQETQYF.

This clonotype was detected many times. The genes are TRBV7-2 and TRBJ2-1, with 8 bases identical to TRBD2. The germline V gene encodes CDR1 SGHTA and CDR2 FQGNSA. The CDR3 contains 15 residues. The trim removed 5 bases at V and 0 bases at J, leaving 3 bases unmatched. The CDR3 is CASSRLASSYNEQFF. CDR3 sequence (DNA): TGTGCCAGCAGCAGACTAGCGTCCTCCTACAATGAGCAGTTCTTC.

This clonotype was seen a few times. This chain links TRBV30 with TRBJ1-1, with D perhaps matching TRBD1 (5 bases). Germline CDR1 is GTSNPN and CDR2 is SVGIG (reference sequence). Trimming took off 3 bases at V and 0 bases at J, with 11 bases between the two ends. There are 14 residues in the CDR3. This CDR3 reads CAWSPGFMNTEAFF. In DNA, the CDR3 is TGTGCCTGGAGCCCAGGGTTCATGAACACTGAAGCTTTCTTT.

At least ten counts were recorded for this clonotype. The chain combines TRBV20-1 with TRBJ2-2; TRBD1 matches 7 bases. Germline loops: CDR1 DFQATT, CDR2 SNEGSKA (reference sequence). CDR3 length equals 17 residues. Unmatched junction bases numbered 9, after V lost 0 bases and J lost 2 bases. The DNA for the CDR3 is TGCAGTGCTAGAGACCCTACAGGGGACATTAACACCGGGGAGCTGTTTTTT. Amino acids: CSARDPTGDINTGELFF.

This clonotype was picked up many times. This chain connects TRBV2 to TRBJ2-3, with D possibly being TRBD1 (5 bases). CDR1 is SNHLY, CDR2 FYNNEI, per germline. The germline V and J ends were trimmed by 8 bases and 3 bases, with 15 bases remaining between them. The CDR3 runs 14 residues. In DNA, the CDR3 is TGTGCCAGCGGGGCCACTAAGACTACAGATACGCAGTATTTT. The encoded protein is CASGATKTTDTQYF.

This clonotype was seen ten or more times. J is TRBJ1-1 and V is TRBV5-1; D gene ambiguous. CDR1 and CDR2 (germline): SGHRS, YFSETQ. This CDR3 has 15 amino acids. V was pared by 0 bases and J by 2 bases, with 11 bases between. The CDR3 spells CASSLEGNGNTEAFF. The CDR3 DNA sequence: TGCGCCAGCAGCTTGGAGGGCAACGGTAACACTGAAGCTTTCTTT.

This clonotype was observed at least ten times. This sequence joins TRBV25-1 and TRBJ2-1; tentative D call: TRBD1 (6 bases). The CDR3 extends over 13 amino acids. V was trimmed by 6 bases and J by 9 bases, leaving 15 bases between them. Looked up from germline, CDR1 is MGHDK and CDR2 is SYGVNS. CDR3 nucleotides: TGTGCCAGCAGACAAACAGGGCGAGGTGAGCAGTTCTTC. This encodes CASRQTGRGEQFF.

This clonotype was counted at least ten times. One end of the junction fails to match germline, which may point to a read error. The rearrangement joins TRBV12-3 or TRBV12-4 to TRBJ1-1, with a possible D match to TRBD1 (6 bases). The CDR3 is 14 residues long. The CDR3 reads CASSFRGRDTEVFF. The CDR3 coding sequence is TGTGCCAGCAGCTTCAGGGGCCGTGACACTGAAGTTTTCTTT.

This clonotype occurred many times. The V and J genes are TRBV5-5 and TRBJ2-7; possibly TRBD1 for D (5 bases). V was cut by 0 bases and J by 2 bases, with 12 bases left in between. CDR1 is SGHKS, CDR2 YYEKEE, per germline (reference sequence). This CDR3 has 15 amino acids. The CDR3 loop is CASSLGGVTPYEQYF. CDR3 nucleotide sequence: TGTGCCAGCAGCTTGGGGGGCGTAACGCCCTACGAGCAGTACTTC.

This clonotype was seen many times. The rearrangement links TRBV5-1 to TRBJ2-3; TRBD1 is a possible D gene (7 bases). The CDR3 sequence is 14 residues long. Germline V gene sequence: CDR1 SGHRS, CDR2 YFSETQ. The germline V and J ends were trimmed by 7 bases and 2 bases, with 14 bases remaining between them. The DNA of the CDR3 is TGCGCCAGCGGGCAGGGGGGAATCACAGATACGCAGTATTTT. It yields the protein CASGQGGITDTQYF. The full variable domain, completed using reference TRBV5-1 and TRBJ2-3, is KAGVTQTPRYLIKTRGQQVTLSCSPISGHRSVSWYQQTPGQGLQFLFEYFSETQRNKGNFPGRFSGRQFSNSRSEMNVSTLELGDSALYLCASGQGGITDTQYFGPGTRLTVL.